This T cell receptor (beta chain) was obtained from a study of blood T cells in healthy people across ages. A second PCR, run for roughly 7 to 12 cycles, used a sample-barcoded 5' primer plus a J-beta primer mix. Each TCR beta cDNA got a 12-nucleotide random molecular identifier. TCRdb recomputed calls from the 5' RACE reads with MiXCR, one row per CDR3 protein. Of approximately 1.5 million distinct CDR3 sequences in the sample, about 45% were seen once. The clonotype comes from a woman under 30 in good health. The specimen sequenced was blood.

This CDR3 is CASSSSGANEQFF. CDR3 bases: TGTGCCAGCAGCTCGTCCGGGGCCAATGAGCAGTTCTTC. This chain uses TRBV7-2 with TRBJ2-1, with D perhaps being TRBD1 or TRBD2 (5 bases each). Germline CDR1 and CDR2: SGHTA and FQGNSA. V lost 4 bases, J lost 6 bases, and 10 bases lay in between. This CDR3 is built from 13 residues. Together with reference TRBV7-2 and TRBJ2-1, the CDR3 gives the full variable domain: GAGVSQSPSNKVTEKGKDVELRCDPISGHTALYWYRQSLGQGLEFLIYFQGNSAPDKSGLPSDRFSAERTGGSVSTLTIQRTQQEDSAVYLCASSSSGANEQFFGPGTRLTVL.